The sequence of this T cell receptor beta chain was determined in a study of cytomegalovirus exposure and HLA in healthy donors. This CDR3 has 15 residues. V lost 0 bases to trimming and J lost 6 bases; unmatched junction nucleotides: 3. The germline V gene has CDR1 SGHNT and CDR2 YYREEE (reference sequence). In regard to this clone: The antigen remains undetermined.

Whole-study results and caveats: Available immune exposure information was restricted to CMV serostatus only. Three chains linked to CMV were shown in vitro to be specific for CMV antigens.

The PCR ran on 60 Vbeta and 13 Jbeta primers. Sequenced by immunoSEQ multiplex PCR; TCRdb stores in-frame clones only, minus some. The sample yields approximately 200,000 clones, roughly 85% seen once. The sequenced sample consisted of PBMCs. The TCR comes from a woman in her 50s in good health and CMV-seronegative. The chain has TRBV5-4 and TRBJ2-7; 13 bases fit TRBD2. The CDR3 region is CASSLGTSGSGEQYF. DNA for the CDR3: TGTGCCAGCAGCTTGGGGACTAGCGGGAGTGGCGAGCAGTACTTC.